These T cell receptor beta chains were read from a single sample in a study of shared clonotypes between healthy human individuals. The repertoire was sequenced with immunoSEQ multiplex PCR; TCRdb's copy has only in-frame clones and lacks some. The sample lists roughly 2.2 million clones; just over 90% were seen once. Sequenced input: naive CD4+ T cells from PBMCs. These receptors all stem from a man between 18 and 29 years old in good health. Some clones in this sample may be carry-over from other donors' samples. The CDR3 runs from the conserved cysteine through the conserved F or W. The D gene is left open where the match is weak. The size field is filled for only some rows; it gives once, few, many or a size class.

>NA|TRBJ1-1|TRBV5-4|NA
TGTGCCAGCAGCCTGGGCCCGAAGGTTCTCGGAGACACTGAAGCTTTCTTT
CASSLGPKVLGDTEAFF
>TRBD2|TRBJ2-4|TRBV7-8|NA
TGTGCCAGCAGCTTAATCCCGCGGGAGGTCTCTAACATTCAGTACTTC
CASSLIPREVSNIQYF
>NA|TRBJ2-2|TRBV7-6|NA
TGTGCCAGCAGCCCTCCTGGGGGGGCTCAGGAGCTGTTTTTT
CASSPPGGAQELFF
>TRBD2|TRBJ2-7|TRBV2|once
TGTGCCAGCAGTGATTTAGCGGGAGGATACGAGCAGTACTTC
CASSDLAGGYEQYF
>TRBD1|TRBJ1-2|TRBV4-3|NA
TGCGCCAGCAGCCACAGGGGGATTAGTGAGGGCTACACCTTC
CASSHRGISEGYTF
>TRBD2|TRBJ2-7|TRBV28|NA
TGTGCCAGCCGACGTCGCCTAGCGGGAGGGAAAGCCTACGAGCAGTACTTC
CASRRRLAGGKAYEQYF
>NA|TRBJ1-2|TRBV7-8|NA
TGTGCCAGCAGCTTGCTCCCGGGGGGCTATGGCTACACCTTC
CASSLLPGGYGYTF
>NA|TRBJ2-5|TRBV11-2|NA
TGTGCCAGCAGGTTGGGACGACAAGAGACCCAGTACTTC
CASRLGRQETQYF
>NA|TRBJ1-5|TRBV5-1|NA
TGCGCCAGCAGCTTGGGTGGGGCGCAGCCCCAGCATTTT
CASSLGGAQPQHF
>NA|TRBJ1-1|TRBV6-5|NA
TGTGCCAGCAGCTACGGGGGGGGGACTGAAGCTTTCTTT
CASSYGGGTEAFF
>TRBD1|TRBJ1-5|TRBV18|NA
TGTGCCAGCTCACTATTAGGCGGGACAGATGCTCAGCCCCAGCATTTT
CASSLLGGTDAQPQHF
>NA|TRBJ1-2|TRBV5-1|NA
TGCGCCAGCAGCTTTTACGGACAGTTAAACTATGGCTACACCTTC
CASSFYGQLNYGYTF
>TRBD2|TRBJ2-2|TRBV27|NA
TGTGCCAGCAGCCCCCACCGGGGACTAGGCAACACCGGGGAGCTGTTTTTT
CASSPHRGLGNTGELFF
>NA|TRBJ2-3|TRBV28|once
TGTGCCAGCAGTTTCAATGTCATCACGCAGTATTTT
CASSFNVITQYF
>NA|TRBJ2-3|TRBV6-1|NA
TGTGCCAGCTGTAGTAGCCTCGCAGATACGCAGTATTTT
CASCSSLADTQYF
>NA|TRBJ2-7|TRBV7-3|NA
TGTGCCAGCAGCTTACGGCAGGGTTTGGAGCAGTACTTC
CASSLRQGLEQYF
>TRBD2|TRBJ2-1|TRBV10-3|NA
TGTGCCACTGAGGCGGGACTAGCGCGGGGCCCGTTCTTC
CATEAGLARGPFF
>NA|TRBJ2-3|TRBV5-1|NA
TGCGCCAGCAGCCTGGGGGAGATCACAGATACGCAGTATTTT
CASSLGEITDTQYF
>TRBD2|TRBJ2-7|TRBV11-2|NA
TGTGCCAGCAGCCCAGCGGGAGGGCCCTGGCGAGCCGAGCAGTACTTC
CASSPAGGPWRAEQYF
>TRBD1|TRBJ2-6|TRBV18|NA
TGTGCCAGCTCAGCTCAGGGGGTGCACTCTGGGGCCAACGTCCTGACTTTC
CASSAQGVHSGANVLTF
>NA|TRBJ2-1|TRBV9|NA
TGTGCCAGCAGTGCGATTGCGGTCTCCTACAATGAGCAGTTCTTC
CASSAIAVSYNEQFF
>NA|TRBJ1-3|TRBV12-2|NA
TGTGCAAGTCGCCAGGGACGGTCGCCCTCTGGAAACACCATATATTTT
CASRQGRSPSGNTIYF
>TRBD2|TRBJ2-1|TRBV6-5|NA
TGTGCCAGCAGTTCCATTAGCGGGAGCCCCTACAATGAGCAGTTCTTC
CASSSISGSPYNEQFF
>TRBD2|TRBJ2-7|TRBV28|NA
TGTGCCAGCAGTACCGGGACTAGTCCCTTCGAGCAGTACTTC
CASSTGTSPFEQYF
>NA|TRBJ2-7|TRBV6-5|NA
TGTGCCAGCAGTTCAGTCCTCTACGAGCAGTACTTC
CASSSVLYEQYF
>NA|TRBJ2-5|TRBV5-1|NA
TGCGCCAGCAGCGCTCTTGGGGGCGGGGAAGAGACCCAGTACTTC
CASSALGGGEETQYF
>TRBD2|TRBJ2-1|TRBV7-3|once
TGTGCCAGCAGCTCCTATCGGGGGGGCCCGCAGTTCTTC
CASSSYRGGPQFF
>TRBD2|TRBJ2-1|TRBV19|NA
TGTGCCAGTAGCCCATCAGCCCCGGGACTAGCGGGAACCAATGAGCAGTTCTTC
CASSPSAPGLAGTNEQFF
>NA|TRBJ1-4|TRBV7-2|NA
TGTGCCAGCAGCTACGGTAGCGCGACTAATGAAAAACTGTTTTTT
CASSYGSATNEKLFF
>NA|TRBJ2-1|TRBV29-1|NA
TGCAGCGTCCAGGGGCTGGGCAATGAGCAGTTCTTC
CSVQGLGNEQFF
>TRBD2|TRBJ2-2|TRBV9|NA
TGTGCCAGCAGCGTAGCGACTAGCGGGCGCACCGGGGAGCTGTTTTTT
CASSVATSGRTGELFF
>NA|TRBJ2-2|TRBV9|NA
TGTGCCAGCAGCGTGGGTAGCGGAAGTTCCGGGGAGCTGTTTTTT
CASSVGSGSSGELFF
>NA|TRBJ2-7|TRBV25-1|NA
TGTGCCAGCAGCCTCAGGGTCGTCGGCGAGCAGTACTTC
CASSLRVVGEQYF
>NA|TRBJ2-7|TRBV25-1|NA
TGTGCCAGCAGTGAGGTCCTCTACGAGCAGTACTTC
CASSEVLYEQYF
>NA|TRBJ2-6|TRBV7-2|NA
TGTGCCAGCAGCTCCGGGTACTCTGGGGCCAACGTCCTGACTTTC
CASSSGYSGANVLTF
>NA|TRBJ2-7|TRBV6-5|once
TGTGCCAGCAGTAGGCTAGATACCTACGAGCAGTACTTC
CASSRLDTYEQYF
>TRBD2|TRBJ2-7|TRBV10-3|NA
TGTGCCATCAGTGAGGCGAGCGGGAGCTACGAGCAGTACTTC
CAISEASGSYEQYF
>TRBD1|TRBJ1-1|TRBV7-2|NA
TGTGCCAGCAGCTTAGGGACCGGGACAGGTGAAGCTTTCTTT
CASSLGTGTGEAFF
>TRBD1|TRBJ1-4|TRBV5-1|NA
TGCGCCAGCAGTTCCGGGACAGGGAACTTTAATGAAAAACTGTTTTTT
CASSSGTGNFNEKLFF
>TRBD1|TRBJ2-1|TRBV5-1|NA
TGCGCCAGCAGCGAGCTCGGTCCTTCAGGGACAGCGTACAATGAGCAGTTCTTC
CASSELGPSGTAYNEQFF
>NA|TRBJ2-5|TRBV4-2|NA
TGTGCCAGCAGCCGACGTACAGGAGCCCAAGAGACCCAGTACTTC
CASSRRTGAQETQYF
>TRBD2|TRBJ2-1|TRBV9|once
TGTGCCAGCAGCGTAACCGGGACTACCAGTGTTGGCTACAATGAGCAGTTCTTC
CASSVTGTTSVGYNEQFF
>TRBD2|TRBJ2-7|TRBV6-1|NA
TGTGCCAGCAGTGAGTCTAGCGGATACTACGAGCAGTACTTC
CASSESSGYYEQYF
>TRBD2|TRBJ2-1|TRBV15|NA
TGTGCCACCAGCAGAGTGAAGAGCGGGAGCTCCTACAATGAGCAGTTCTTC
CATSRVKSGSSYNEQFF
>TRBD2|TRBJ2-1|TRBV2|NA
TGTGCCAGCAGTGAACCAAGCGGGACGGGACCTATAAGCTCCTACAATGAGCAGTTCTTC
CASSEPSGTGPISSYNEQFF
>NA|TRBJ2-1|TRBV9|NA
TGTGCCAGCACCGAAGAGGGCGGTTACAATGAGCAGTTCTTC
CASTEEGGYNEQFF
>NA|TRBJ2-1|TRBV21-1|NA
TGTGCCAGCAGCTCGAAACAGGACTACAATGAGCAGTTCTTC
CASSSKQDYNEQFF
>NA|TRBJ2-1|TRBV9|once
TGTGCCAGCAGCGTAGTATCGGGGGCTAGTTACAATGAGCAGTTCTTC
CASSVVSGASYNEQFF
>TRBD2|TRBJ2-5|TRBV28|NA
TGTGCCAGTGGGTTAGCGGGGGCCCAAGAGACCCAGTACTTC
CASGLAGAQETQYF
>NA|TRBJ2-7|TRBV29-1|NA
TGCAGCGCAAAGATGAGCTCCTACGAGCAGTACTTC
CSAKMSSYEQYF
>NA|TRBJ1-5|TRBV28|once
NA
CASSTSGGVQPQHF
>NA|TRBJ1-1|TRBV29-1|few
TGCAGCGTTGGCCCCCCCGAGGGAGCTTTCTTT
CSVGPPEGAFF
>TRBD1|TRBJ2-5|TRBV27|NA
TGTGCCAGCAGTGCGCGACAGGGTCGGGAGACCCAGTACTTC
CASSARQGRETQYF
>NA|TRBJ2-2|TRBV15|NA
TGTGCCACCAGCGGGTCAAACACCGGGGAGCTGTTTTTT
CATSGSNTGELFF
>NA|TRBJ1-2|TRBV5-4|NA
TGTGCCAGCAGCCCGGACACCCGTGGATGGGGCTTGGTCGGCTACACCTTC
CASSPDTRGWGLVGYTF
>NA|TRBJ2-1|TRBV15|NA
TGTGCCACCAGCACCTCGCTGTCAAGTAGTAACTACAATGAGCAGTTCTTC
CATSTSLSSSNYNEQFF
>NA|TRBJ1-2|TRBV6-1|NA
TGTGCCAGCGCCCAGACCGCTAACTATGGCTACACCTTC
CASAQTANYGYTF
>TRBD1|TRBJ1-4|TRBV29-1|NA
TGCAGCGTTGATGGAGGACAGGATGAACTGTTTTTT
CSVDGGQDELFF
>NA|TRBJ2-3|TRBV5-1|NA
TGCGCCAGCAGCTTGGAGGAGGGAAGCACAGATACGCAGTATTTT
CASSLEEGSTDTQYF